The 23 T cell receptor beta chains below were found in one sample sequenced in a study of T-cell reconstitution after alpha-beta-depleted transplantation in children. Preparation of the TCRbeta library involved a method that used unique molecular identifiers. TCRdb reprocessed the PCR reads via MiXCR and lists one record per CDR3 protein. Among a few hundred thousand distinct CDR3 sequences listed, 10% to 15% were seen once. The source was PBMCs, mostly from graft donor cells, collected 360 days after TCRalphabeta/CD19-depleted stem cell transplant. Every receptor here comes from a male patient younger than 18 who had a stem cell transplant for acute myeloid leukemia, so the T cells may come from the graft donor.

This clonotype was seen ten or more times. The genes are TRBV7-2 and TRBJ2-1; D may correspond to TRBD1 or TRBD2 (5 bases each). Per germline, CDR1 SGHTA and CDR2 FQGNSA. V was trimmed by 2 bases and J by 7 bases, leaving 9 bases between them. The CDR3 length is 13 residues. Written as DNA, the CDR3 is TGTGCCAGCAGCTTACGGGGCGGGAATGAGCAGTTCTTC. This gives the protein CASSLRGGNEQFF. The full variable domain, in which reference TRBV7-2 and TRBJ2-1 provide the parts outside the CDR3, is GAGVSQSPSNKVTEKGKDVELRCDPISGHTALYWYRQSLGQGLEFLIYFQGNSAPDKSGLPSDRFSAERTGGSVSTLTIQRTQQEDSAVYLCASSLRGGNEQFFGPGTRLTVL.

The V call is TRBV28, the J call TRBJ2-7; possibly TRBD1 for D (6 bases). V was pared by 3 bases and J by 1 base, with 13 bases between. The CDR3 length is 15 residues. The germline V gene has CDR1 MDHEN and CDR2 SYDVKM. The CDR3: CASSFRQVRSYEQYF. In DNA form, the CDR3 reads TGTGCCAGCAGTTTTCGACAGGTCCGTTCCTACGAGCAGTACTTC.

This clonotype was observed a few times. This chain uses TRBV5-6 with TRBJ2-1; D is perhaps TRBD1 (6 bases). The CDR3 loop spans 15 amino acids. Germline lookup yields CDR1 SGHDT and CDR2 YYEEEE. V gave up 4 bases and J gave up 2 bases, with 13 bases separating them. The CDR3 DNA sequence: TGTGCCAGCAGCGTTGACAGGTTCCCCTACAATGAGCAGTTCTTC. Its protein product is CASSVDRFPYNEQFF.

This clonotype was picked up a small number of times. V usage is TRBV24-1 and J usage is TRBJ2-1, with 9 bases lining up with TRBD2. Germline CDR1 and CDR2: KGHDR and SFDVKD. Trimming removed 5 bases from V and 4 bases from J; junction bases left unmatched: 8. The CDR3 has 16 residues. The CDR3 DNA follows: TGTGCCACCAGTGCCGCAGAGGCGGGAGGGTACAATGAGCAGTTCTTC. Translated, it gives CATSAAEAGGYNEQFF.

As DNA, the CDR3 is TGTGCCTGGATCGGGACTCCCTCCTACGAGCAGTACTTC. It yields the protein CAWIGTPSYEQYF. The rearrangement uses TRBV30 and TRBJ2-7; maybe TRBD2 (6 bases). Germline loops: CDR1 GTSNPN, CDR2 SVGIG (reference sequence). The CDR3 length is 13 residues. Trimming cost V 4 bases and J 0 bases, with 10 bases left between them.

Notes on this clonotype: A much larger clonotype is one base distant, so this may be a read error. The CDR3 nucleotides are TGTGCCAGCAGATTAATCGGGGGCTACGAGCAGTACTTC. Translation: CASRLIGGYEQYF. The rearrangement joins TRBV7-9 to TRBJ2-7, with D perhaps matching TRBD2 (6 bases). The germline gives CDR1 SEHNR, CDR2 FQNEAQ (reference sequence). V was pared by 6 bases and J by 3 bases, with 12 bases between. The CDR3 runs 13 residues.

This clonotype was found a few times. The chain uses TRBV20-1 and TRBJ2-3, with TRBD2 identical over 7 bases. Germline CDR1 reads DFQATT; CDR2 reads SNEGSKA (reference sequence). This CDR3 has 15 residues. The CDR3 region has the DNA TGCAGCGGAGGGCGGGCTAGCGGATCCACAGATACGCAGTATTTT. Translation: CSGGRASGSTDTQYF.

This chain joins TRBV6-5 and TRBJ2-7; D is possibly TRBD1 (5 bases). The germline V gene has CDR1 MNHEY and CDR2 SVGAGI. V lost 0 bases to trimming and J lost 3 bases, with 6 bases between them. The length of the CDR3 is 13 residues. CDR3 protein: CASSYSQGYEQYF. The CDR3 DNA reads as TGTGCCAGCAGTTACTCCCAGGGCTACGAGCAGTACTTC.

The V gene is TRBV20-1, the J gene TRBJ2-1; D is possibly TRBD2 (7 bases). The length of the CDR3 is 15 residues. Looked up from germline, CDR1 is DFQATT and CDR2 is SNEGSKA (reference sequence). The V and J ends lost 5 bases and 7 bases respectively, with 21 bases between them. The CDR3 sequence: CSAFDYHKGGNEQFF. DNA for the CDR3: TGCAGTGCTTTCGACTATCACAAGGGGGGGAATGAGCAGTTCTTC.

The chain links TRBV28 to TRBJ2-2; perhaps TRBD2 as D (6 bases). Germline CDR1 and CDR2: MDHEN and SYDVKM. V lost 8 bases to trimming and J lost 5 bases, with 15 bases between them. This CDR3 has 14 residues. CDR3 sequence reads: CASGAGGPTGELFF. In DNA form, the CDR3 reads TGTGCCAGCGGCGCTGGAGGGCCAACCGGGGAGCTGTTTTTT.

The V gene is TRBV4-2, the J gene TRBJ2-7; the match to TRBD2 covers 7 bases. This CDR3 region has 16 residues. Germline V lookup: CDR1 LGHNA, CDR2 YNFKEQ. V lost 3 bases, J lost 1 base, and 9 bases stayed unmatched. The CDR3 coding sequence is TGTGCCAGCAGCCAGGGGTCCGGGAGGCTGTCCTACGAGCAGTACTTC. Protein: CASSQGSGRLSYEQYF.

This rearrangement joins TRBV7-2 to TRBJ2-7, with 10 bases identical to TRBD2. V was clipped by 1 base and J by 4 bases; unmatched bases: 4. Per the germline V gene, CDR1 is SGHTA and CDR2 is FQGNSA. This CDR3 region has 15 residues. The CDR3 here is CASSLEGLAQYEQYF. Here the CDR3 DNA reads TGTGCCAGCAGCTTAGAGGGACTAGCGCAATACGAGCAGTACTTC.

The chain recombines TRBV7-9 with TRBJ1-6; the D gene is possibly TRBD1 (6 bases). Germline assignment: CDR1 SEHNR and CDR2 FQNEAQ (reference sequence). This CDR3 has 14 amino acids. Trimming removed 5 bases from V and 7 bases from J, with 12 bases in between. CDR3: CASSIGQPNSPLHF. The CDR3, as DNA: TGTGCCAGCAGCATTGGACAGCCCAATTCACCCCTCCACTTT.

This rearrangement joins TRBV5-1 to TRBJ2-3; possible D gene TRBD2, 6 bases. The V end was cut by 4 bases, the J end by 3 bases, with 15 bases between. Germline assignment: CDR1 SGHRS and CDR2 YFSETQ. This CDR3 contains 15 residues. The CDR3 DNA reads TGCGCCAGCAGCCTCGGGACTCTCCCGACAGATACGCAGTATTTT. This translates into CASSLGTLPTDTQYF.

In its sample, this clonotype was seen a few times. The genes are TRBV29-1 and TRBJ1-1, with a possible D match to TRBD1 (5 bases). This CDR3 contains 13 residues. Trimming stripped 6 bases from V and 0 bases from J, with 11 bases between. From germline, CDR1 is SQVTM and CDR2 ANQGSEA. CDR3: CSVSGLMNTEAFF. In DNA, the CDR3 is TGCAGCGTCTCAGGGTTGATGAACACTGAAGCTTTCTTT.

The chain joins TRBV27 to TRBJ2-3; TRBD2 matches at 13 bases. Germline V gene sequence: CDR1 MNHEY, CDR2 SMNVEV (reference sequence). This CDR3 has 16 amino acids. The V segment lost 5 bases and the J segment 4 bases; nucleotides outside the gene matches: 6. Here the CDR3 reads CASSTPGLAGPDTQYF. The CDR3 DNA follows: TGTGCCAGCAGTACCCCGGGACTAGCGGGACCAGATACGCAGTATTTT.

V gene TRBV4-2 combines with J gene TRBJ2-7; D remains ambiguous. Trimming removed 2 bases at V and 0 bases at J, with 11 bases between. Germline V gene sequence: CDR1 LGHNA, CDR2 YNFKEQ. This CDR3 region has 15 residues. CDR3 in amino acids: CASSQLLAASYEQYF. The CDR3 DNA reads TGTGCCAGCAGCCAACTCCTGGCAGCCTCCTACGAGCAGTACTTC.

The CDR3 coding sequence is TGCAGTGCGGGCCGGGATAGCGTCGGACAGTTCTTC. Translating gives CSAGRDSVGQFF. This chain connects TRBV20-1 to TRBJ2-1; D possibly corresponds to TRBD2 (5 bases). Germline V CDR1 and CDR2: DFQATT, SNEGSKA (reference sequence). The CDR3 has 12 residues. The germline V and J ends were trimmed by 6 bases and 13 bases, with 19 bases remaining between them.

The chain has TRBV28 and TRBJ2-6; D is perhaps TRBD2 (6 bases). CDR1 MDHEN and CDR2 SYDVKM come from the germline V gene. V was pared by 4 bases and J by 2 bases, with 12 bases between. The CDR3 length is 16 residues. CDR3 sequence reads: CASSSADYTGANVLTF. For the CDR3, the DNA is TGTGCCAGCAGTTCAGCGGACTACACTGGGGCCAACGTCCTGACTTTC.

This clonotype was seen more than once but under ten times. The gene calls are TRBV4-2 and TRBJ2-1; the match to TRBD2 covers 11 bases. Germline CDR1 and CDR2: LGHNA and YNFKEQ. The CDR3 is 18 residues long. V trimming: 7 bases; J trimming: 4 bases; junction bases outside the gene matches: 15. The chain's CDR3 is CASNSDGLAGGQYNEQFF. CDR3 DNA: TGTGCCAGCAACTCTGACGGGCTAGCGGGAGGCCAGTACAATGAGCAGTTCTTC.

Ten or more counts support this clonotype. The chain joins TRBV20-1 to TRBJ2-7; the D gene is possibly TRBD1 (6 bases). V was clipped by 8 bases and J by 2 bases, with 22 bases between them. Germline loops: CDR1 DFQATT, CDR2 SNEGSKA (reference sequence). The CDR3 length is 15 residues. CDR3 DNA sequence: TGCAGTATTACACACAGGGAATTAAGCCCCTACGAGCAGTACTTC. It encodes CSITHRELSPYEQYF.

This chain connects TRBV20-1 to TRBJ2-5, with D uncertain. This CDR3 has 11 amino acids. Germline lookup yields CDR1 DFQATT and CDR2 SNEGSKA (reference sequence). CDR3 amino acids: CSFEAQETQYF. The CDR3 nucleotides read TGCAGCTTCGAGGCCCAAGAGACCCAGTACTTC.

There are a few counts of this clonotype. The CDR3 spells CASRQTGVNGYTF. DNA of the CDR3: TGTGCCAGCAGACAGACAGGGGTGAATGGCTACACCTTC. The V call is TRBV12-3 or TRBV12-4, the J call TRBJ1-2; 8 bases are a match to TRBD1. CDR3 length equals 13 residues. J lost 6 bases, V lost 6 bases, and 6 bases had no gene match.